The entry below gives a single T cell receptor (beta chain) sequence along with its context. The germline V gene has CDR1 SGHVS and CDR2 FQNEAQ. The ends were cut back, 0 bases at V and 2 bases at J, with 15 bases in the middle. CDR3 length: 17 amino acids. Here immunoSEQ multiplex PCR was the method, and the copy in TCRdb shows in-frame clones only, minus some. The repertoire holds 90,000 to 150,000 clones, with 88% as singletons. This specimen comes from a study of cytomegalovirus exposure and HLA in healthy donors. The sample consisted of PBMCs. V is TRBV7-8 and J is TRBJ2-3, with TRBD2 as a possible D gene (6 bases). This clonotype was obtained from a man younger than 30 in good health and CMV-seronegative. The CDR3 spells CASSLALASAVTDTQYF. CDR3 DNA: TGTGCCAGCAGCTTAGCGTTGGCTAGCGCAGTCACAGATACGCAGTATTTT.